The 24 T cell receptor beta chains given below trace back to one sample, sequenced in a study of blood T cells in healthy people across ages. Next came a second PCR, run for about 6 to 12 cycles, which used a sample-barcoded 5' primer along with a J-beta primer mix. Using its own MiXCR run on the 5' RACE reads, TCRdb lists one record per CDR3 protein. The data show 1,500,000 or so distinct CDR3 sequences, with approximately 63% seen just once and approximately 7% held by the top ten. The sample consisted of blood. These receptors originate from a man aged 18-30 years in good health.

The V gene is TRBV11-2, the J gene TRBJ1-1; a possible D gene is TRBD1 (5 bases). V was clipped by 5 bases and J by 0 bases, with 13 bases between them. Germline CDR1 and CDR2: SGHAT and FQNNGV. The CDR3 runs to 15 residues. CDR3 coding DNA: TGTGCCAGCAGCCCCGGGGACTCCATGAACACTGAAGCTTTCTTT. Translation: CASSPGDSMNTEAFF. Looking up the rest from reference TRBV11-2 and TRBJ1-1 gives the full variable domain: EAGVAQSPRYKIIEKRQSVAFWCNPISGHATLYWYQQILGQGPKLLIQFQNNGVVDDSQLPKDRFSAERLKGVDSTLKIQPAKLEDSAVYLCASSPGDSMNTEAFFGQGTRLTVV.

The chain couples TRBV28 to TRBJ2-2; D not certain. Trimming shortened V by 5 bases and J by 4 bases, and 17 bases separated the two germline ends. Germline CDR1 reads MDHEN; CDR2 reads SYDVKM. CDR3 length: 16 residues. CDR3 sequence (DNA): TGTGCCAGCAGTCCCCGGCCCCTCGCTTTCACCGGGGAGCTGTTTTTT. It specifies CASSPRPLAFTGELFF.

This chain uses TRBV11-2 with TRBJ2-7; tentatively, D is TRBD1 (6 bases). The V end was cut by 1 base, the J end by 3 bases, with 16 bases between. The CDR3 is 16 residues long. Germline CDR1 and CDR2: SGHAT and FQNNGV. The CDR3, as DNA: TGTGCCAGCAGCTTAGGAGGGGGTCCGACCCTCTACGAGCAGTACTTC. This translates into CASSLGGGPTLYEQYF.

The chain combines TRBV20-1 with TRBJ2-7; D might be TRBD2 (6 bases). The CDR3 consists of 15 residues. V dropped 2 bases and J dropped 1 base, with 15 bases sitting between them. Germline CDR1 is DFQATT and CDR2 is SNEGSKA (reference sequence). DNA for the CDR3: TGCAGTGCTAGATCGGCCGCGGGGACTTCCTACGAGCAGTACTTC. It translates to CSARSAAGTSYEQYF.

This clonotype was observed a handful of times. This CDR3 reads CSVEVGRGSVDTQYF. The CDR3 DNA reads TGCAGCGTTGAAGTCGGCAGGGGAAGTGTAGATACGCAGTATTTT. The chain employs TRBV29-1 and TRBJ2-3; tentatively, D is TRBD1 (6 bases). The V and J ends lost 1 base and 5 bases respectively, with 16 bases between them. The CDR3 sequence is 15 residues long. The germline V gene encodes CDR1 SQVTM and CDR2 ANQGSEA.

The chain is built from TRBV10-3 and TRBJ2-1; the match to TRBD2 covers 7 bases. CDR1 ENHRY and CDR2 SYGVKD come from the germline V gene. V shed 0 bases, J shed 8 bases, and the junction held 10 bases outside the gene matches. The CDR3 is made up of 16 amino acids. CDR3 nucleotide sequence: TGTGCCATCAGTGAGTCGGGGACTACCCCAAGCGATGAGCAGTTCTTC. It is translated as CAISESGTTPSDEQFF.

The chain has TRBV4-3 and TRBJ1-6; unclear D gene. V lost 1 base and J 8 bases, leaving 21 bases between the germline ends. Germline V lookup: CDR1 LGHNA, CDR2 YSLEER. This CDR3 has 18 residues. CDR3 coding DNA: TGCGCCAGCAGCCAAGTGGTGCGGAGGGAGTTAGGAGATTCACCCCTCCACTTT. Amino acids: CASSQVVRRELGDSPLHF.

A single count supports this clonotype. This chain links TRBV14 with TRBJ2-7, with TRBD1 as a possible D gene (5 bases). V dropped 0 bases and J dropped 2 bases, with 11 bases sitting between them. In germline, CDR1 is SGHDN, CDR2 FVKESK. This CDR3 has 15 residues. Here the CDR3 reads CASSQESRVPYEQYF. The CDR3 DNA reads TGTGCCAGCAGCCAAGAAAGCAGGGTACCCTACGAGCAGTACTTC.

V and J are TRBV5-1 and TRBJ1-2, with 7 bases fitting TRBD1. This CDR3 spans 15 amino acids. Germline trimming cut 5 bases from V and 0 bases from J; bases unmatched to any gene: 7. Germline V gives CDR1 SGHRS, CDR2 YFSETQ. The CDR3: CASRAGTDPNYGYTF. CDR3 coding DNA: TGCGCCAGCAGAGCCGGGACAGACCCTAACTATGGCTACACCTTC.

The gene calls are TRBV6-1 and TRBJ2-7; D is unclear. The CDR3 totals 14 residues. With 4 bases removed from V and 1 base from J, the gap between germline ends came to 11 bases. Germline V gene sequence: CDR1 MNHNS, CDR2 SASEGT. The CDR3 DNA is TGTGCCAGCAGTGCCCGACACCCTTCCTACGAGCAGTACTTC. Protein: CASSARHPSYEQYF.

J is TRBJ2-6 and V is TRBV3-1; D not resolved. This CDR3 comprises 16 residues. Trimming took off 0 bases at V and 2 bases at J, with 8 bases between the two ends. Germline V gene data show CDR1 as LGHDT and CDR2 as YNNKEL (reference sequence). The CDR3 DNA follows: TGTGCCAGCAGCCAAGACGTGATTCCTGGGGCCAACGTCCTGACTTTC. Translating it yields CASSQDVIPGANVLTF.

The chain couples TRBV7-2 to TRBJ2-7; D is unresolved. The V gene's germline CDR1 is SGHTA and CDR2 FQGNSA. The CDR3 length is 12 residues. Trimming removed 3 bases from V and 3 bases from J, with 6 bases in between. The CDR3: CASSFTNYEQYF. For the CDR3, the DNA is TGTGCCAGCAGCTTCACAAACTACGAGCAGTACTTC.

With respect to this clonotype: At one of its ends the junction is not consistent with the germline gene, which may arise from a read error. This chain joins TRBV13 and TRBJ2-7; D is undetermined. Germline V gene lookup returns CDR1 PRHDT and CDR2 FYEKMQ (reference sequence). This CDR3 has 12 amino acids. The CDR3 DNA reads as TGTGCCAGCAGCCTAGGGTCCCAGGAGCAGTACTTC. Amino acid sequence: CASSLGSQEQYF.

J is TRBJ2-4 and V is TRBV6-6; TRBD1 matches 9 bases. V shed 2 bases, J shed 15 bases, and the junction held 8 bases outside the gene matches. CDR3 length equals 13 residues. Germline V gene sequence: CDR1 MNHNY, CDR2 SVGAGI (reference sequence). This chain's CDR3 is CASSYRTGERWYF. CDR3 nucleotides: TGTGCCAGCAGTTACAGGACAGGGGAGCGTTGGTACTTC.

This clonotype was recorded only once. The V call is TRBV25-1, the J call TRBJ1-2, with D unclear. The CDR3 is 13 amino acids. V dropped 3 bases and J dropped 4 bases, with 9 bases sitting between them. The germline V gene encodes CDR1 MGHDK and CDR2 SYGVNS. The CDR3 nucleotides read TGTGCCAGCAGTGACGGGATTTTCTATGGCTACACCTTC. Protein: CASSDGIFYGYTF.

In this sample, this clonotype turned up a few times. V gene TRBV29-1 combines with J gene TRBJ2-1; TRBD2 matches at 7 bases. After removal of 1 base from V and 8 bases from J, the junction contained 2 bases not matched to a gene. Germline V CDR1 and CDR2: SQVTM, ANQGSEA. This CDR3 comprises 12 residues. The CDR3, as DNA: TGCAGCGTTGAAGGTGGGGGGGATGAGCAGTTCTTC. Residues: CSVEGGGDEQFF.

J is TRBJ2-7 and V is TRBV6-2 or TRBV6-3; D remains ambiguous. The CDR3 runs 13 residues. Germline values: CDR1 MNHEY, CDR2 SVGEGT. V lost 7 bases, J lost 0 bases, and 10 bases lay in between. CDR3 protein: CASMAVPSYEQYF. In nucleotides, the CDR3 is TGTGCCAGCATGGCGGTCCCCTCCTACGAGCAGTACTTC.

J is TRBJ1-4 and V is TRBV2; unclear D gene. The V gene's germline CDR1 is SNHLY and CDR2 FYNNEI. CDR3 length equals 15 residues. Trimming took 7 bases from V and 0 from J, leaving 12 bases between them. Here the CDR3 reads CASTRSIATNEKLFF. CDR3 DNA: TGTGCCAGCACCCGAAGTATCGCAACTAATGAAAAACTGTTTTTT.

This clonotype was seen a few times. The chain recombines TRBV29-1 with TRBJ1-2; TRBD1 might be the D (6 bases). Trimming removed 3 bases at V and 3 bases at J, with 14 bases between. This CDR3 spans 14 amino acids. Germline V gene lookup returns CDR1 SQVTM and CDR2 ANQGSEA. CDR3 in amino acids: CSVDLGGIDYGYTF. CDR3 DNA sequence: TGCAGCGTTGACCTAGGGGGAATCGACTATGGCTACACCTTC. Full variable domain (rest looked up from reference TRBV29-1 and TRBJ1-2): SAVISQKPSRDICQRGTSLTIQCQVDSQVTMMFWYRQQPGQSLTLIATANQGSEATYESGFVIDKFPISRPNLTFSTLTVSNMSPEDSSIYLCSVDLGGIDYGYTFGSGTRLTVV.

The CDR3 is CASRASADYNEQFF. In DNA, the CDR3 is TGTGCCAGCAGAGCATCTGCTGACTACAATGAGCAGTTCTTC. V gene TRBV28 combines with J gene TRBJ2-1; D gene uncertain. Germline V gene lookup returns CDR1 MDHEN and CDR2 SYDVKM. The CDR3 is made up of 14 amino acids. V was clipped by 6 bases and J by 3 bases, with 12 bases between them.

This rearrangement joins TRBV12-3 or TRBV12-4 to TRBJ2-5, with a possible D match to TRBD2 (6 bases). CDR3 length equals 15 residues. Trimming pared 5 bases from V and 2 bases from J, leaving 15 bases between. In DNA, the CDR3 is TGTGCCAGCAGTCCGCAGGGACTCGCTCAAGAGACCCAGTACTTC. Translated, it gives CASSPQGLAQETQYF.

CDR3 protein: CASSEAHGEKLFF. CDR3 DNA: TGTGCCAGCAGTGAAGCTCACGGTGAAAAACTGTTTTTT. This chain uses TRBV2 with TRBJ1-4, with D hard to call. V was clipped by 0 bases and J by 7 bases, with 6 bases between them. Germline loops: CDR1 SNHLY, CDR2 FYNNEI. The CDR3 has 13 residues. Full variable domain (outside the CDR3, taken from reference TRBV2 and TRBJ1-4): EPEVTQTPSHQVTQMGQEVILRCVPISNHLYFYWYRQILGQKVEFLVSFYNNEISEKSEIFDDQFSVERPDGSNFTLKIRSTKLEDSAMYFCASSEAHGEKLFFGSGTQLSVL.

Turning to this clonotype: One end of the junction fails to match germline, which may point to a read error. This rearrangement joins TRBV7-2 to TRBJ2-7; 12 positions match TRBD2. Germline V gene lookup returns CDR1 SGHTA and CDR2 FQGNSA. The CDR3 covers 16 residues. The CDR3 DNA reads as TGTGCCAGCAGCTCCAGGACTAGCGGGGCCTCCTACGGGCAGTACTTC. This sequence encodes CASSSRTSGASYGQYF.

There are a few counts of this clonotype. V is TRBV20-1 and J is TRBJ2-1; 8 positions match TRBD2. Per the germline V gene, CDR1 is DFQATT and CDR2 is SNEGSKA (reference sequence). The CDR3 is 14 residues long. The V and J ends lost 3 bases and 8 bases, in that order; junction bases with no gene match: 9. This chain's CDR3 is CSASGSGRGYEQFF. DNA for the CDR3: TGCAGTGCTAGTGGAAGCGGGAGAGGCTATGAGCAGTTCTTC.